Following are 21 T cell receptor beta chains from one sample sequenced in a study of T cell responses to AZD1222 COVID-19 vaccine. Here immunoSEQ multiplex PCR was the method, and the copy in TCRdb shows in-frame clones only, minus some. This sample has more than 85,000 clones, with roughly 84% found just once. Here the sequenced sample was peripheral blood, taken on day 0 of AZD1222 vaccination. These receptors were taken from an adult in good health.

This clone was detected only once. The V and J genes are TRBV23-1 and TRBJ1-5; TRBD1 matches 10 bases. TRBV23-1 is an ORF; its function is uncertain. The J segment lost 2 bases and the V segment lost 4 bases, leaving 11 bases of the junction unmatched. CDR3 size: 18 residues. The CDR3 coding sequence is TGCGCCAGCAGTCCGCGGACAGGGGGTTACCGAGGCAATCAGCCCCAGCATTTT. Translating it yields CASSPRTGGYRGNQPQHF.

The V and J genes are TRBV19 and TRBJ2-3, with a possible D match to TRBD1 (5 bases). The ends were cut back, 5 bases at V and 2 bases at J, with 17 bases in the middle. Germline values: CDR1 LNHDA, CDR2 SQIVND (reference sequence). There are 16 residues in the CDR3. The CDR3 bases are TGTGCCAGTAGTCCCCTAGGGTCAGGGATCACAGATACGCAGTATTTT. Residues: CASSPLGSGITDTQYF. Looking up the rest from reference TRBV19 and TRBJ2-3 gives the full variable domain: DGGITQSPKYLFRKEGQNVTLSCEQNLNHDAMYWYRQDPGQGLRLIYYSQIVNDFQKGDIAEGYSVSREKKESFPLTVTSAQKNPTAFYLCASSPLGSGITDTQYFGPGTRLTVL.

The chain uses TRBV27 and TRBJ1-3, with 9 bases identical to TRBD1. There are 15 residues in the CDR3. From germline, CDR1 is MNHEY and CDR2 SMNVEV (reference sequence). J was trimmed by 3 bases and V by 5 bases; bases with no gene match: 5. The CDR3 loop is CASSKQGARGNTIYF. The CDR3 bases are TGTGCCAGCAGTAAACAGGGGGCGCGTGGAAACACCATATATTTT.

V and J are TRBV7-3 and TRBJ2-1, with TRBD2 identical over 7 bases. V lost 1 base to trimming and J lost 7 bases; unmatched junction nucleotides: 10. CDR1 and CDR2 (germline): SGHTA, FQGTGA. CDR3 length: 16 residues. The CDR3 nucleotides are TGTGCCAGCAGCTTAAGGGCTAGCGGAATTAAAAATGAGCAGTTCTTC. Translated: CASSLRASGIKNEQFF.

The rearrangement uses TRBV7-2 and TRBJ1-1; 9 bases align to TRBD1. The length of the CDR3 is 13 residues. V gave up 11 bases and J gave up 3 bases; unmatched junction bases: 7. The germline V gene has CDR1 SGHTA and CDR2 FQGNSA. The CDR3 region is CAGLQGADTEAFF. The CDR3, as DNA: TGTGCCGGACTACAGGGGGCAGACACTGAAGCTTTCTTT.

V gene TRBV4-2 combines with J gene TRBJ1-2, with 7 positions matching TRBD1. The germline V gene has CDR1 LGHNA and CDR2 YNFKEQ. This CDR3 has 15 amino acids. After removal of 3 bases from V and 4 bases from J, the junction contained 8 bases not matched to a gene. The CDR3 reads CASSQGQRDIYGYTF. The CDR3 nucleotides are TGTGCCAGCAGCCAGGGACAGAGGGATATCTATGGCTACACCTTC.

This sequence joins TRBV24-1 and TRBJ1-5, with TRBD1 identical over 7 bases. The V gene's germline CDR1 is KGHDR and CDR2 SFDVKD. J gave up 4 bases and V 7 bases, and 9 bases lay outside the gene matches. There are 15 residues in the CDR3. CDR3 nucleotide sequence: TGTGCCACCAGCTCCGGACAGGTTACGAATCAGCCCCAGCATTTT. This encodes CATSSGQVTNQPQHF.

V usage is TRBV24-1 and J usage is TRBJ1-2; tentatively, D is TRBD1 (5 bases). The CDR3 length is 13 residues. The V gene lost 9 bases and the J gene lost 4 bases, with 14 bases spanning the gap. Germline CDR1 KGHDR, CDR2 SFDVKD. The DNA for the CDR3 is TGTGCCACCGATCAGGGATTTAGCTATGGCTACACCTTC. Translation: CATDQGFSYGYTF.

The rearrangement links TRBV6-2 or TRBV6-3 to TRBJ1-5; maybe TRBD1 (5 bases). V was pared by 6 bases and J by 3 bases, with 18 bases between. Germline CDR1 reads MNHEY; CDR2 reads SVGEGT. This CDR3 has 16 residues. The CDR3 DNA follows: TGTGCCAGCAGCCTAAGCTCTGGGGCCAACAATCAGCCCCAGCATTTT. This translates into CASSLSSGANNQPQHF.

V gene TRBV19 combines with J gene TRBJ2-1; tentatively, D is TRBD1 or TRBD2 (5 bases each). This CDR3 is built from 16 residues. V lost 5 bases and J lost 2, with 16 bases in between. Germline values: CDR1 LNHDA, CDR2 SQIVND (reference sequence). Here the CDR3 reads CASSPRVGTAYNEQFF. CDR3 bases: TGTGCCAGTAGTCCCCGGGTAGGGACGGCCTACAATGAGCAGTTCTTC.

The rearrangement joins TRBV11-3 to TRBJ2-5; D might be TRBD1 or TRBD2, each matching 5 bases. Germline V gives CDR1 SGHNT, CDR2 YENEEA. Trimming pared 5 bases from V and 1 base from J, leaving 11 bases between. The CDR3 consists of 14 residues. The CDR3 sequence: CASSPRDGQETQYF. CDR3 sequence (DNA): TGTGCCAGCAGCCCCCGGGACGGCCAAGAGACCCAGTACTTC.

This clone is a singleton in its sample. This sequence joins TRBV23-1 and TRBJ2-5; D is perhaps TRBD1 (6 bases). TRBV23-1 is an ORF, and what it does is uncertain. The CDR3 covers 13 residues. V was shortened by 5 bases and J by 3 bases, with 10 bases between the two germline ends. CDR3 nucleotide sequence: TGCGCCAGCAGTACCGCAGGGGAAGAGACCCAGTACTTC. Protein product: CASSTAGEETQYF.

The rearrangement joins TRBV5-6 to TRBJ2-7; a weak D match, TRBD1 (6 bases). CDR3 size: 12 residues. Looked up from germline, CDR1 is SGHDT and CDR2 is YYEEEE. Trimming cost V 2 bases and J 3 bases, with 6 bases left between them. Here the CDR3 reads CASSLGGYEQYF. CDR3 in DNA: TGTGCCAGCAGCTTAGGGGGCTACGAGCAGTACTTC.

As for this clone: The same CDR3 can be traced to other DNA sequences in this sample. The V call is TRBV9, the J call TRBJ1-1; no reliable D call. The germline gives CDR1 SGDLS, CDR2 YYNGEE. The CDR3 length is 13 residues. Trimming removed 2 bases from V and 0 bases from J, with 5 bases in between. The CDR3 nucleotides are TGTGCCAGCAGCGTTTTGTTGAACACTGAAGCTTTCTTT. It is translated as CASSVLLNTEAFF.

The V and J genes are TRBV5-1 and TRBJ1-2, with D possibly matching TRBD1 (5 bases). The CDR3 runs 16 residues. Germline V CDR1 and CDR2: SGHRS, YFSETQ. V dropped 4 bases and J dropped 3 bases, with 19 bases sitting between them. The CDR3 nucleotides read TGCGCCAGCAGCCTCACCGGGACCCCGTGGGACTATGGCTACACCTTC. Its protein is CASSLTGTPWDYGYTF.

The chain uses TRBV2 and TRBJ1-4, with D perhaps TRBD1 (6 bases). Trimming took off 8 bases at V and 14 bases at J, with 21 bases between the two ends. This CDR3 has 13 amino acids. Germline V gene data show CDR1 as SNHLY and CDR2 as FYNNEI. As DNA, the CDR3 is TGTGCCAGCGGGGGCGATTCCCGTGCGCGGCTGTTTTTT. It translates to CASGGDSRARLFF.

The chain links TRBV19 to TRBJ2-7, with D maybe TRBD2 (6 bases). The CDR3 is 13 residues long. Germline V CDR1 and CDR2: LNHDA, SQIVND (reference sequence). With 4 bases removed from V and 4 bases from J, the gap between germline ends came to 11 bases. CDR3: CASSKGGKYEQYF. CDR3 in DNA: TGTGCCAGTAGTAAAGGAGGGAAATACGAGCAGTACTTC.

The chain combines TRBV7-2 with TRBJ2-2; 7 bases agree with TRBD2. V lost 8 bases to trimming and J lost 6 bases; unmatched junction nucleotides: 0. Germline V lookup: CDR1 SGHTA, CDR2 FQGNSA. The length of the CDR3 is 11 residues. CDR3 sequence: CASRGAGELFF. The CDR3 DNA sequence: TGTGCCAGCCGGGGGGCCGGGGAGCTGTTTTTT.

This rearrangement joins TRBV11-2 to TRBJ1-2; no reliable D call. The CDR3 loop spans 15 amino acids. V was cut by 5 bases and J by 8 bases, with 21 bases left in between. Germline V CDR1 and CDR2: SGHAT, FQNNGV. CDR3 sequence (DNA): TGTGCCAGCAGCCCCCGGCCCACTTCTCAGACGGGCTACACCTTC. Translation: CASSPRPTSQTGYTF.

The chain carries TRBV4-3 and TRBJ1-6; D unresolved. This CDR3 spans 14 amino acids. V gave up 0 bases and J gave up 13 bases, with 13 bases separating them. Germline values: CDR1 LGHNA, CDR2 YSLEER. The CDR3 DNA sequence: TGCGCCAGCAGCCAAGATCGGATCGTGGGGCCCCTCCACTTT. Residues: CASSQDRIVGPLHF.

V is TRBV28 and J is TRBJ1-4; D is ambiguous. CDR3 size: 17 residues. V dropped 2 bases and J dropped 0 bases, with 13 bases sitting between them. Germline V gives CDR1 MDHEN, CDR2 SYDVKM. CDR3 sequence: CASSLTGGLATNEKLFF. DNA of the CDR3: TGTGCCAGCAGTTTAACTGGCGGGCTTGCAACTAATGAAAAACTGTTTTTT.